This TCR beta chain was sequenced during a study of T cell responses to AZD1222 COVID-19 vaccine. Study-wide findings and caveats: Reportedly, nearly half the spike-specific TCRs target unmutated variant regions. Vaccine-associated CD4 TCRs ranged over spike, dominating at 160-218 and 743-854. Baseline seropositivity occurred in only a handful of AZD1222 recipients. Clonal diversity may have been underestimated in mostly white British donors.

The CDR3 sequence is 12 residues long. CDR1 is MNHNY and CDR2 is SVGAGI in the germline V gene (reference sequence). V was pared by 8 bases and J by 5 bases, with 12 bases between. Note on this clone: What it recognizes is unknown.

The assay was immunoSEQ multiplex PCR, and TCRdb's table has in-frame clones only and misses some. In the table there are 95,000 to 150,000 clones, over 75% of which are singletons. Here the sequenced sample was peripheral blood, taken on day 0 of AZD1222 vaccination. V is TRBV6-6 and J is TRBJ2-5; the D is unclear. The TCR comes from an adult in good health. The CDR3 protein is CASGKIFETQYF. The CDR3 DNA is TGTGCCAGCGGGAAAATATTCGAGACCCAGTACTTC.